Shown below are 31 T cell receptor beta chains from a single sample sequenced in a study of blood T cell repertoires in COVID-19. Assay used: immunoSEQ multiplex PCR; TCRdb lists only in-frame clones, some missing. The data show about 69,000 clones, 70% to 90% seen once. The sample comprised peripheral blood. These receptors were taken from a man in his forties or fifties with COVID-19, enrolled during active disease.

The gene calls are TRBV5-1 and TRBJ2-5, with TRBD2 identical over 10 bases. Germline V gene lookup returns CDR1 SGHRS and CDR2 YFSETQ. CDR3 length: 17 amino acids. Trimming at V came to 0 bases and at J to 3 bases, leaving 8 bases not matched to a gene. CDR3 loop: CASSLGLAGVGEETQYF. The CDR3 DNA is TGCGCCAGCAGCTTGGGTCTAGCGGGGGTAGGGGAAGAGACCCAGTACTTC.

The V call is TRBV29-1, the J call TRBJ1-2; D uncertain. Trimming left V 3 bases short and J 4 bases short, with 9 bases between. The CDR3 covers 12 residues. Germline V gives CDR1 SQVTM, CDR2 ANQGSEA. CDR3 protein: CSVDQETYGYTF. The CDR3 nucleotides read TGCAGCGTTGATCAGGAAACCTATGGCTACACCTTC.

For the CDR3, the DNA is TGCGCCAGCGCAACAGGGACAACTAATGAAAAACTGTTTTTT. It codes for CASATGTTNEKLFF. The genes are TRBV5-1 and TRBJ1-4, with D possibly being TRBD1 (6 bases). This CDR3 is built from 14 residues. The ends were cut back, 7 bases at V and 0 bases at J, with 10 bases in the middle. Germline V gene data show CDR1 as SGHRS and CDR2 as YFSETQ.

As to this clone: Other DNA sequences within the sample encode an identical CDR3. This sequence joins TRBV19 and TRBJ1-1, with D perhaps matching TRBD1 (6 bases). Germline CDR1 reads LNHDA; CDR2 reads SQIVND (reference sequence). The CDR3 runs to 15 residues. Trimming cost V 2 bases and J 0 bases, with 10 bases left between them. In DNA, the CDR3 is TGTGCCAGTAGTATACGCCAGGGGTTGAACACTGAAGCTTTCTTT. As protein: CASSIRQGLNTEAFF.

This clone rates as medium-sized. The chain combines TRBV5-1 with TRBJ2-2; no firm D call. Trimming pared 2 bases from V and 6 bases from J, leaving 11 bases between. Germline-derived CDR1 and CDR2 are SGHRS and YFSETQ. This CDR3 has 14 amino acids. The CDR3 coding sequence is TGCGCCAGCAGCTTCATAATGAGTTCCGGGGAGCTGTTTTTT. This codes for CASSFIMSSGELFF.

There are a few counts of this clone. The gene calls are TRBV10-3 and TRBJ1-2, with TRBD1 matching over 7 bases. The ends lost 3 bases at V and 0 bases at J; junction bases unmatched: 7. CDR3 length: 16 amino acids. CDR1 and CDR2 from the germline V gene are ENHRY and SYGVKD. DNA of the CDR3: TGTGCCATCAGTGAACTTGGGACAGATACTAACTATGGCTACACCTTC. Translating it yields CAISELGTDTNYGYTF.

V is TRBV4-1 and J is TRBJ1-5; 10 bases line up with TRBD1. The germline CDR1 and CDR2 sequences are MGHRA and YSYEKL. There are 18 residues in the CDR3. V trimming: 0 bases; J trimming: 1 base; junction bases outside the gene matches: 6. CDR3 in DNA: TGCGCCAGCAGCCAAGACGGACAGGGGGACGAAAGCAATCAGCCCCAGCATTTT. Its protein product is CASSQDGQGDESNQPQHF.

This rearrangement joins TRBV28 to TRBJ2-1; D is ambiguous. Trimming took 4 bases from V and 0 from J, leaving 7 bases between them. The CDR3 totals 14 residues. Germline CDR1 and CDR2: MDHEN and SYDVKM. The DNA of the CDR3 is TGTGCCAGCAGTTCCCCCTACTCCTACAATGAGCAGTTCTTC. Translating gives CASSSPYSYNEQFF.

The genes are TRBV11-2 and TRBJ2-7; 11 bases are a match to TRBD1. Germline values: CDR1 SGHAT, CDR2 FQNNGV. V gave up 3 bases and J gave up 1 base; unmatched junction bases: 11. CDR3 length equals 18 residues. As DNA, the CDR3 is TGTGCCAGCAGCTTTAGGCGGACAGGGGGCATACCTTCCTACGAGCAGTACTTC. It encodes CASSFRRTGGIPSYEQYF. The full variable domain, with the rest looked up from reference TRBV11-2 and TRBJ2-7, is EAGVAQSPRYKIIEKRQSVAFWCNPISGHATLYWYQQILGQGPKLLIQFQNNGVVDDSQLPKDRFSAERLKGVDSTLKIQPAKLEDSAVYLCASSFRRTGGIPSYEQYFGPGTRLTVT.

The chain has TRBV4-2 and TRBJ2-1, with D perhaps TRBD1 (5 bases). The CDR3 runs 16 residues. Germline lookup yields CDR1 LGHNA and CDR2 YNFKEQ. The V gene lost 2 bases and the J gene lost 4 bases, with 15 bases spanning the gap. CDR3 in amino acids: CASSQMGHDNYNEQFF. The DNA of the CDR3 is TGTGCCAGCAGCCAAATGGGGCACGACAATTACAATGAGCAGTTCTTC.

The chain carries TRBV7-9 and TRBJ2-1, with TRBD1 identical over 8 bases. CDR3 length: 15 residues. V lost 0 bases and J lost 8; bases outside the gene matches: 6. CDR1 SEHNR and CDR2 FQNEAQ come from the germline V gene (reference sequence). The CDR3 loop is CASSLARTGLYEQFF. CDR3 coding DNA: TGTGCCAGCAGCTTAGCAAGGACAGGGTTGTATGAGCAGTTCTTC.

Here the CDR3 reads CASSPLRTGEGSPLHF. The CDR3 DNA is TGTGCCAGCAGCCCACTAAGGACAGGGGAAGGTTCACCCCTCCACTTT. The gene calls are TRBV5-6 and TRBJ1-6; 9 bases agree with TRBD1. Per germline, CDR1 SGHDT and CDR2 YYEEEE. The CDR3 is 16 residues long. Unmatched junction bases numbered 11, after V lost 4 bases and J lost 9 bases.

The chain has TRBV19 and TRBJ1-6; 9 nucleotides line up with TRBD1. The CDR3 covers 14 residues. Germline CDR1 LNHDA, CDR2 SQIVND (reference sequence). The J segment lost 9 bases and the V segment lost 6 bases, leaving 6 bases of the junction unmatched. This chain's CDR3 is CASRSGQGSSPLHF. Written as DNA, the CDR3 is TGTGCCAGTAGATCGGGACAGGGTTCTTCACCCCTCCACTTT.

This sequence joins TRBV5-1 and TRBJ2-2; TRBD1 matches at 9 bases. The CDR3 extends over 15 amino acids. CDR1 is SGHRS, CDR2 YFSETQ, per germline. Losses at the gene ends were 2 bases for V and 7 bases for J; bases not matched to a gene: 6. The DNA for the CDR3 is TGCGCCAGCAGCTTTCCCGGGACAGGGCACGGGGAGCTGTTTTTT. This sequence encodes CASSFPGTGHGELFF.

The V and J genes are TRBV12-1 and TRBJ2-7; the table's D call, TRBD2, has no DNA check behind it. TRBV12-1 is flagged as a pseudogene. The CDR3 runs 18 residues. CDR3 region: CASSPGDPPIVCSYEQYF. CDR3 DNA: TGTGCCAGCAGCCCGGGGGACCCCCCGATAGTTTGCTCCTACGAGCAGTACTTC.

This clone has a count of ten or more. This chain uses TRBV6-1 with TRBJ2-7; TRBD1 aligns across 8 bases. V lost 2 bases, J lost 3 bases, and 9 bases stayed unmatched. Germline assignment: CDR1 MNHNS and CDR2 SASEGT. The CDR3 is made up of 16 amino acids. The CDR3 nucleotides read TGTGCCAGCAGTGAACAGGGGGCCTTTGCCCTCTACGAGCAGTACTTC. Its translation is CASSEQGAFALYEQYF.

The V call is TRBV28, the J call TRBJ2-3; D gene uncertain. V was shortened by 4 bases and J by 4 bases, with 9 bases between the two germline ends. Germline V lookup: CDR1 MDHEN, CDR2 SYDVKM. This CDR3 region has 13 residues. DNA of the CDR3: TGTGCCAGCAGTTCACTCACTTCAGATACGCAGTATTTT. This sequence encodes CASSSLTSDTQYF.

The chain links TRBV30 to TRBJ2-7, with TRBD1 identical over 7 bases. The length of the CDR3 is 13 residues. Germline V gene data show CDR1 as GTSNPN and CDR2 as SVGIG (reference sequence). V lost 2 bases, J lost 7 bases, and 8 bases stayed unmatched. The CDR3 here is CAWSLGDRGEQYF. CDR3 sequence (DNA): TGTGCCTGGAGTTTGGGGGACAGAGGGGAGCAGTACTTC.

J is TRBJ2-2 and V is TRBV5-1, with a tentative D call TRBD2 (6 bases). Germline CDR1 reads SGHRS; CDR2 reads YFSETQ. This CDR3 has 16 residues. V was clipped by 1 base and J by 2 bases, with 12 bases between them. CDR3 sequence (DNA): TGCGCCAGCAGCTTGCGGCGGGGACTCAACACCGGGGAGCTGTTTTTT. The encoded protein is CASSLRRGLNTGELFF.

The CDR3 DNA is TGTGCCAGCAGCTTAGATCCGGGCAATCAGCCCCAGCATTTT. Its protein is CASSLDPGNQPQHF. The gene calls are TRBV11-3 and TRBJ1-5; D is unresolved. Germline loops: CDR1 SGHNT, CDR2 YENEEA. This CDR3 spans 14 amino acids. V lost 0 bases and J lost 2, with 5 bases in between.

This clone showed up just a few times. The rearrangement uses TRBV6-5 and TRBJ1-3; TRBD1 aligns across 8 bases. V dropped 7 bases and J dropped 8; count of bases not matched to a gene: 7. Germline V CDR1 and CDR2: MNHEY, SVGAGI. This CDR3 is built from 13 residues. CDR3 nucleotide sequence: TGTGCCAGCAAGGTGGCAGGGGGCGACACCATATATTTT. Its protein product is CASKVAGGDTIYF.

The chain links TRBV18 to TRBJ2-7; TRBD1 matches at 7 bases. The germline V gene encodes CDR1 KGHSH and CDR2 LQKENI. The V segment lost 0 bases and the J segment 4 bases; nucleotides outside the gene matches: 6. The CDR3 covers 15 residues. CDR3 nucleotide sequence: TGTGCCAGCTCACCACCGATCAGGGGGTCGTACGAGCAGTACTTC. Encoded protein: CASSPPIRGSYEQYF.

V gene TRBV10-2 combines with J gene TRBJ1-6; weak D call: TRBD1 (6 bases). The CDR3 consists of 15 residues. Trimming took 3 bases from V and 7 from J, leaving 13 bases between them. Germline CDR1 WSHSY, CDR2 SAAADI. The CDR3 nucleotides read TGCGCCAGCAGTGATCGGCAGGGGATCAATTCACCCCTCCACTTT. Its translation: CASSDRQGINSPLHF.

J is TRBJ1-1 and V is TRBV9; 10 bases map to TRBD1. Unmatched junction bases numbered 5, after V lost 3 bases and J lost 3 bases. The CDR3 contains 15 residues. Germline CDR1 reads SGDLS; CDR2 reads YYNGEE. CDR3 protein: CASSASGTGDTEAFF. DNA for the CDR3: TGTGCCAGCAGCGCTTCCGGGACAGGGGACACTGAAGCTTTCTTT.

V usage is TRBV28 and J usage is TRBJ1-4; 7 bases line up with TRBD1. This CDR3 contains 16 residues. After removal of 5 bases from V and 4 bases from J, the junction contained 10 bases not matched to a gene. CDR1 MDHEN and CDR2 SYDVKM come from the germline V gene. Written as DNA, the CDR3 is TGTGCCAGCAGTAGACACCCGGGACAGCATAATGAAAAACTGTTTTTT. Protein: CASSRHPGQHNEKLFF. Based on the CDR3 plus reference TRBV28 and TRBJ1-4, the full variable domain is DVKVTQSSRYLVKRTGEKVFLECVQDMDHENMFWYRQDPGLGLRLIYFSYDVKMKEKGDIPEGYSVSREKKERFSLILESASTNQTSMYLCASSRHPGQHNEKLFFGSGTQLSVL.

This clone has more than one count but fewer than ten. The chain employs TRBV30 and TRBJ1-6; TRBD1 might be the D (5 bases). The germline V and J ends were trimmed by 5 bases and 9 bases, with 11 bases remaining between them. The CDR3 length is 12 residues. Germline CDR1 GTSNPN, CDR2 SVGIG (reference sequence). The CDR3 nucleotides are TGTGCCTGGGAAGGCGGGGGTTCACCCCTCCACTTT. Translating it yields CAWEGGGSPLHF.

The chain combines TRBV10-3 with TRBJ2-1; TRBD1 matches 8 bases. Germline loops: CDR1 ENHRY, CDR2 SYGVKD. V dropped 9 bases and J dropped 9; count of bases not matched to a gene: 10. The CDR3 runs 13 residues. CDR3 in DNA: TGTGCCATAAGGACGACAGGGGCCGGTGAGCAGTTCTTC. Its translation: CAIRTTGAGEQFF.

The gene calls are TRBV11-1 and TRBJ2-7, with 9 bases lining up with TRBD1. The CDR3 loop spans 16 amino acids. Germline V CDR1 and CDR2: SGHAT, FQDESV (reference sequence). V was pared by 3 bases and J by 1 base, with 7 bases of the junction left unmatched. The CDR3 loop reads CASSFSGTGFSYEQYF. The CDR3 DNA is TGTGCCAGCAGCTTTTCCGGGACAGGGTTTTCCTACGAGCAGTACTTC.

The V call is TRBV9, the J call TRBJ2-3; D call uncertain. The CDR3 is 13 residues long. Germline V lookup: CDR1 SGDLS, CDR2 YYNGEE. Trimming removed 0 bases at V and 6 bases at J, with 8 bases between. CDR3 nucleotides: TGTGCCAGCAGCGTAGCGGGTCGTGATACGCAGTATTTT. Translating gives CASSVAGRDTQYF.

The rearrangement uses TRBV4-1 and TRBJ1-5; D is unresolved. The CDR3 extends over 15 amino acids. Germline lookup yields CDR1 MGHRA and CDR2 YSYEKL. The V gene lost 0 bases and the J gene lost 4 bases, with 10 bases spanning the gap. The CDR3 bases are TGCGCCAGCAGCCAAGATGCCCGGGGTAATCAGCCCCAGCATTTT. Residues: CASSQDARGNQPQHF.

This chain joins TRBV27 and TRBJ1-5; TRBD1 aligns across 9 bases. Germline V gives CDR1 MNHEY, CDR2 SMNVEV (reference sequence). Trimming cost V 5 bases and J 6 bases; bases outside gene matches: 11. The CDR3 is 16 residues long. CDR3 region: CASSPITGGSGQPQHF. For the CDR3, the DNA is TGTGCCAGCAGTCCTATTACAGGGGGCTCTGGTCAGCCCCAGCATTTT.